This record covers a single TCR beta chain. Its antigen is not known. This CDR3 spans 16 amino acids. The junction had 9 bases not matched to a gene; V was cut back by 6 bases and J by 2 bases. Germline V CDR1 and CDR2: SGHTA, FQGNSA. Preparation of the TCRbeta library was carried out with unique molecular identifiers. One entry per CDR3 protein, called by TCRdb with MiXCR from the PCR reads. This sample has a few hundred thousand distinct CDR3 sequences, with about a quarter found just once. This sample was included in a study of T-cell reconstitution after alpha-beta-depleted transplantation in children. General study findings and limits: In some patients, recipient T cells and intrathymic progenitors surviving conditioning explained high day-60 diversity. Alpha-beta T cells present about two months after transplant were reported to originate from several hundred expanded graft clones. When one year had passed after transplant, most T-cell counts and diversity came from newly produced T cells.

The sequences come from PBMCs, collected before TCRalphabeta/CD19-depleted stem cell transplant. This sequence joins TRBV7-2 and TRBJ2-3, with 9 bases aligning to TRBD1. This clonotype originated in a boy under three years old with Wiskott-Aldrich syndrome, due to receive a stem cell transplant. CDR3 sequence: CASRSGTGSSTDTQYF. The CDR3 nucleotides read TGTGCCAGCAGATCCGGGACAGGGAGTTCCACAGATACGCAGTATTTT.